The 21 T cell receptor beta chains in this list originate from one sample, sequenced in a study of post-analysis software for immune sequencing data. Which antigens these TCRs recognize remains unknown. Notes on the study in general: Higher frequency in patients than in controls was seen for five TRBV segments, with TRBV5-6, TRBV5-1 and TRBV20-1 among them.

Unique molecular identifiers featured in each of the TCR beta cDNA libraries. TCRdb recomputed calls from the PCR reads with MiXCR, one row per CDR3 protein. The sample lists almost 700,000 distinct CDR3 sequences; more than 50% were seen once. Sequenced: blood. All receptors come from a girl aged 2 to 9 with multiple sclerosis.

For the CDR3, the DNA is TGTGCCAGCAGCTTAGCTTCGATCTCACCCCTCCACTTT. Protein: CASSLASISPLHF. V gene TRBV11-2 combines with J gene TRBJ1-6; no clear D. The germline gives CDR1 SGHAT, CDR2 FQNNGV. V lost 1 base and J 10 bases, leaving 8 bases between the germline ends. The CDR3 loop spans 13 amino acids.

The CDR3 DNA reads as TGTGCCAGCAGTGAAGGACAGAACTATGGCTACACCTTC. It translates to CASSEGQNYGYTF. This sequence joins TRBV2 and TRBJ1-2; weak D call: TRBD1 (5 bases). The CDR3 is 13 residues long. Looked up from germline, CDR1 is SNHLY and CDR2 is FYNNEI. With 1 base removed from V and 2 bases from J, the gap between germline ends came to 5 bases.

V usage is TRBV20-1 and J usage is TRBJ2-5; D perhaps matches TRBD1 (5 bases). Germline-derived CDR1 and CDR2 are DFQATT and SNEGSKA (reference sequence). This CDR3 has 13 amino acids. Trimming shortened V by 1 base and J by 3 bases, and 9 bases separated the two germline ends. The CDR3 protein is CSARGTIKETQYF. CDR3 coding DNA: TGCAGTGCTAGAGGGACAATTAAAGAGACCCAGTACTTC.

This clonotype was seen only a few times. The chain recombines TRBV10-3 with TRBJ2-1; the D gene is possibly TRBD2 (5 bases). There are 13 residues in the CDR3. Germline V gene sequence: CDR1 ENHRY, CDR2 SYGVKD. V gave up 8 bases and J gave up 10 bases, with 18 bases separating them. This CDR3 reads CAIGEVGRLEQFF. CDR3 nucleotides: TGTGCCATCGGAGAGGTGGGCAGACTAGAGCAGTTCTTC.

The chain couples TRBV9 to TRBJ2-5, with D uncertain. The CDR3 has 15 amino acids. V was cut by 4 bases and J by 2 bases, with 15 bases left in between. CDR1 SGDLS and CDR2 YYNGEE come from the germline V gene. CDR3 bases: TGTGCCAGCAGCCCTGGATCGCCTCGGCAAGAGACCCAGTACTTC. It encodes CASSPGSPRQETQYF.

This sequence joins TRBV3-1 and TRBJ2-4, with D possibly being TRBD2 (6 bases). The V end lost 3 bases, the J end lost 13 bases, and 19 bases lay between the germline ends. CDR1 and CDR2 from the germline V gene are LGHDT and YNNKEL (reference sequence). CDR3 length: 14 residues. The CDR3 reads CASSQGQTSLEQYF. CDR3 coding DNA: TGTGCCAGCAGCCAGGGGCAAACTAGCTTGGAGCAGTACTTC.

This chain uses TRBV7-2 with TRBJ2-5, with 16 bases identical to TRBD2. The J call is uncertain, as TRBJ2-7 better fits the DNA end. Per germline, CDR1 SGHTA and CDR2 FQGNSA. The CDR3 loop spans 17 amino acids. CDR3 loop: CASSLSAGLAGGYEQYF. Written as DNA, the CDR3 is TGTGCCAGCAGCTTATCCGCGGGACTAGCGGGAGGGTACGAGCAGTACTTC.

CDR3 nucleotides: TGTGCCAGCGCTAGACAGGGCGGGAATCAGCCCCAGCATTTT. Translation: CASARQGGNQPQHF. The chain uses TRBV12-3 or TRBV12-4 and TRBJ1-5; 7 bases are shared with TRBD1. The CDR3 extends over 14 amino acids. V was clipped by 8 bases and J by 4 bases; unmatched bases: 8.

This clonotype appeared a few times. The rearrangement links TRBV7-9 to TRBJ2-1, with D unresolved. From germline, CDR1 is SEHNR and CDR2 FQNEAQ (reference sequence). The CDR3 runs 13 residues. The ends were cut back, 1 base at V and 15 bases at J, with 16 bases in the middle. CDR3 nucleotide sequence: TGTGCCAGCAGCTTAGAAGCGCAAGCAGAAATGTTCTTC. Protein product: CASSLEAQAEMFF.

This clonotype has only one observation. V is TRBV5-1 and J is TRBJ2-5; 8 bases are a match to TRBD1. Germline CDR1 is SGHRS and CDR2 is YFSETQ. There are 16 residues in the CDR3. J was trimmed by 4 bases and V by 4 bases; bases with no gene match: 12. This CDR3 is CASSTAMGQAGETQYF. Here the CDR3 DNA reads TGCGCCAGCAGCACAGCCATGGGACAGGCGGGAGAGACCCAGTACTTC.

This chain connects TRBV6-5 to TRBJ2-7; D possibly uses TRBD1 or TRBD2 (7 bases each). Germline V CDR1 and CDR2: MNHEY, SVGAGI. The CDR3 is 15 amino acids. The germline V and J ends were trimmed by 6 bases and 3 bases, with 18 bases remaining between them. The CDR3 here is CASRESQGGYYEQYF. In DNA, the CDR3 is TGTGCCAGCAGGGAGTCCCAGGGGGGGTACTACGAGCAGTACTTC.

The chain joins TRBV19 to TRBJ2-7; unclear D gene. This CDR3 has 15 amino acids. With 6 bases removed from V and 2 bases from J, the gap between germline ends came to 17 bases. The germline V gene encodes CDR1 LNHDA and CDR2 SQIVND (reference sequence). CDR3 protein: CASRTSFGRPYEQYF. CDR3 bases: TGTGCCAGTAGGACCTCGTTCGGCAGGCCCTACGAGCAGTACTTC.

The chain employs TRBV12-3 or TRBV12-4 and TRBJ1-2; perhaps TRBD1 as D (5 bases). There are 15 residues in the CDR3. V lost 5 bases and J lost 3, with 16 bases in between. The CDR3 nucleotides read TGTGCCAGCAGTGCACCAAGGGCGGGACACTATGGCTACACCTTC. Translation: CASSAPRAGHYGYTF.

The V gene is TRBV21-1, the J gene TRBJ2-4. TRBV21-1 is designated a pseudogene. This CDR3 spans 13 amino acids. This CDR3 reads CAFLYGAKNIQYF. CDR3 nucleotides: TGTGCCTTCCTTTATGGTGCCAAAAACATTCAGTACTTC.

This chain joins TRBV5-1 and TRBJ1-1; 7 bases match TRBD1. Trimming cost V 0 bases and J 4 bases; bases outside gene matches: 12. The CDR3 sequence is 17 residues long. Germline V gives CDR1 SGHRS, CDR2 YFSETQ. CDR3 region: CASSLGVGGVVSTEAFF. The CDR3 nucleotides read TGCGCCAGCAGCTTGGGGGTAGGGGGCGTGGTGAGCACTGAAGCTTTCTTT.

This clonotype was seen more than once but under ten times. This chain links TRBV2 with TRBJ2-5, with a weak D call TRBD1 (5 bases). V was pared by 7 bases and J by 2 bases, with 8 bases between. Germline V gene sequence: CDR1 SNHLY, CDR2 FYNNEI. This CDR3 comprises 12 residues. CDR3 in amino acids: CASKGDQETQYF. The CDR3 DNA is TGTGCCAGCAAAGGGGATCAAGAGACCCAGTACTTC.

This chain uses TRBV7-9 with TRBJ1-2; unclear D gene. The germline V gene has CDR1 SEHNR and CDR2 FQNEAQ (reference sequence). V lost 2 bases to trimming and J lost 4 bases, with 11 bases between them. The CDR3 consists of 14 residues. The CDR3 loop reads CASSLLRGPYGYTF. The CDR3 DNA reads TGTGCCAGCAGCTTATTGCGGGGTCCCTATGGCTACACCTTC.

This chain connects TRBV6-2 or TRBV6-3 to TRBJ2-5; no clear D. The DNA matches TRBJ2-7 better at its end, which makes the J call doubtful. Germline CDR1 is MNHEY and CDR2 is SVGEGT. The CDR3 is 13 amino acids. In DNA, the CDR3 is TGTGCCAGCAGTAATCCCCCCTTGAACGAGCAGTACTTC. The encoded protein is CASSNPPLNEQYF.

The chain uses TRBV7-2 and TRBJ2-5; 11 bases are shared with TRBD2. With V trimmed by 1 base and J by 2 bases, 6 bases remained unmatched. Germline V gene lookup returns CDR1 SGHTA and CDR2 FQGNSA. The CDR3 has 17 residues. DNA of the CDR3: TGTGCCAGCAGCTTAGGGTTGGGACTAGCGGAACAAGAGACCCAGTACTTC. The encoded protein is CASSLGLGLAEQETQYF.

The chain links TRBV6-2 or TRBV6-3 to TRBJ2-1; D is undetermined. CDR1 is MNHEY, CDR2 SVGEGT, per germline. The CDR3 is made up of 13 amino acids. V shed 7 bases and J shed 5 bases, with 12 bases lying between them. The chain's CDR3 is CASTNNLNNEQFF. CDR3 sequence (DNA): TGTGCCAGCACCAATAACCTCAACAATGAGCAGTTCTTC.

This clonotype has ten or more counts. The genes are TRBV12-3 or TRBV12-4 and TRBJ2-7; D possibly corresponds to TRBD2 (5 bases). This CDR3 region has 12 residues. Trimming removed 6 bases at V and 2 bases at J, with 8 bases between. CDR3 protein: CASSSGTYEQYF. The CDR3 DNA follows: TGTGCCAGCAGCTCCGGGACCTACGAGCAGTACTTC.